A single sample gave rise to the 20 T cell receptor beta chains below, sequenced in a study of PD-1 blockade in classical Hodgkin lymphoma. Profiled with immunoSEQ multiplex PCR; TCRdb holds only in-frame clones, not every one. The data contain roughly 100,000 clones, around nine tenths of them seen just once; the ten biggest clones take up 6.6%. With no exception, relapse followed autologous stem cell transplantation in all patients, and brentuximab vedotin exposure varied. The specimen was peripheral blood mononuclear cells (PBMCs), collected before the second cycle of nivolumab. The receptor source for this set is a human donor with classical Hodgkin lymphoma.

CDR3 region: CASSEPRGLVYNSPLHF. CDR3 nucleotide sequence: TGTGCCAGCAGTGAGCCTAGGGGGCTCGTCTATAATTCACCCCTCCACTTT. The chain links TRBV6-1 to TRBJ1-6, with TRBD1 matching over 7 bases. V was clipped by 3 bases and J by 3 bases; unmatched bases: 8. There are 17 residues in the CDR3. The germline gives CDR1 MNHNS, CDR2 SASEGT.

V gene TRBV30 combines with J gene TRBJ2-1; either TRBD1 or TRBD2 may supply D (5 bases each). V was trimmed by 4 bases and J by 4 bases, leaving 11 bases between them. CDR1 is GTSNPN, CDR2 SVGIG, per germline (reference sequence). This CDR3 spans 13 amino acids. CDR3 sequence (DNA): TGTGCCTGGAATCGGGGCGAGTACAATGAGCAGTTCTTC. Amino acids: CAWNRGEYNEQFF.

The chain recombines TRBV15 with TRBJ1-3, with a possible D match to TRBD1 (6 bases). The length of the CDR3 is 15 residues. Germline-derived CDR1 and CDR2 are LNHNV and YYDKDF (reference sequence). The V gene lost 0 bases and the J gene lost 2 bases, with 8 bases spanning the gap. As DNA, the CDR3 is TGTGCCACCAGCAGAGACAAGGGGGCTGGAAACACCATATATTTT. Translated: CATSRDKGAGNTIYF.

The CDR3 DNA sequence: TGTGCCAGTACCCCCCAGGGCAGGCACATTCAGTACTTC. It specifies CASTPQGRHIQYF. This chain joins TRBV19 and TRBJ2-4, with a tentative D call TRBD1 (5 bases). Trimming shortened V by 7 bases and J by 8 bases, and 15 bases separated the two germline ends. The germline V gene encodes CDR1 LNHDA and CDR2 SQIVND (reference sequence). The length of the CDR3 is 13 residues.

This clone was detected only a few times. DNA of the CDR3: TGCGCCGCCCGGGACACCGAACGAAACACCATATATTTT. This sequence encodes CAARDTERNTIYF. The gene calls are TRBV5-1 and TRBJ1-3; maybe TRBD1 (6 bases). CDR3 size: 13 residues. V dropped 10 bases and J dropped 5 bases, with 16 bases sitting between them. Germline values: CDR1 SGHRS, CDR2 YFSETQ.

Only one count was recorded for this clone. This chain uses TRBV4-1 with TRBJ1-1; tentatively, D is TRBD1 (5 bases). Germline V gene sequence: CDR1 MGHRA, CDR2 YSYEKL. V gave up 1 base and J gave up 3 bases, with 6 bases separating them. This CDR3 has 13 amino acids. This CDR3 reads CASSQAGHTEAFF. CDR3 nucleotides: TGCGCCAGCAGCCAAGCGGGGCACACTGAAGCTTTCTTT.

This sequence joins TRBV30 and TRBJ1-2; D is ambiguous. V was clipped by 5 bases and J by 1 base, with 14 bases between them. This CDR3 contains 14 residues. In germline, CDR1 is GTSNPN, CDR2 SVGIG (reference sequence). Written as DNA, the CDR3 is TGTGCCTGGGAAGGTGTCGCATTTAACTATGGCTACACCTTC. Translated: CAWEGVAFNYGYTF.

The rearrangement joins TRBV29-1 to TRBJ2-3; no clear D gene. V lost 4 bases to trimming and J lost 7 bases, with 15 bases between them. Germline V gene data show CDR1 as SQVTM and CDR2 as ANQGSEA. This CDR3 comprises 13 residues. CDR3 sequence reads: CSVGISDPHTQYF. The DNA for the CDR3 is TGCAGCGTTGGAATCTCGGACCCCCATACGCAGTATTTT.

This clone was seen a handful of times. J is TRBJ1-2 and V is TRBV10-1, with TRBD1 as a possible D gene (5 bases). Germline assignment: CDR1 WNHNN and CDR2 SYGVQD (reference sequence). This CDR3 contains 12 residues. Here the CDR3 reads CGFPQGNYGYTF. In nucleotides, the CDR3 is TGCGGCTTCCCGCAGGGAAACTATGGCTACACCTTC.

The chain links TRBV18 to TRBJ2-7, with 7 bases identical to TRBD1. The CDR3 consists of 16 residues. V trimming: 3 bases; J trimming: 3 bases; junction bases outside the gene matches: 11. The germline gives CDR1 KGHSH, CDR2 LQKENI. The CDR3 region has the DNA TGTGCCAGCTCACCGTTACCGGGACAGAGTTTCTACGAGCAGTACTTC. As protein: CASSPLPGQSFYEQYF.

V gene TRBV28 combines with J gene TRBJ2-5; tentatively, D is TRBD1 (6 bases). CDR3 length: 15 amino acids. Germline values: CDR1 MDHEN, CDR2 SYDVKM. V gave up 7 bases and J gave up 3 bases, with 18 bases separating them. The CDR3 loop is CASTRTDSRKETQYF. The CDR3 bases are TGTGCCAGCACAAGGACAGATTCCCGAAAAGAGACCCAGTACTTC.

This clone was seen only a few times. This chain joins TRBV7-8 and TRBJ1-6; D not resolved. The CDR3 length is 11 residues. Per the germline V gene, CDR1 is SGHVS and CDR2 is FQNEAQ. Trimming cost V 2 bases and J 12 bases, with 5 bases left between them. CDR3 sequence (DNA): TGTGCCAGCAGCTTACGAGGACCCCTCCACTTT. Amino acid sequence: CASSLRGPLHF.

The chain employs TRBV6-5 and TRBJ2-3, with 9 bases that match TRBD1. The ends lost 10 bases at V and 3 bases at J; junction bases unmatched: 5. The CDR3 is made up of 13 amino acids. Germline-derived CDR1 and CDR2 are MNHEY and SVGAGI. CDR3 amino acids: CAIRDRATDTQYF. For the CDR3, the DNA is TGTGCCATTCGGGACAGGGCAACAGATACGCAGTATTTT.

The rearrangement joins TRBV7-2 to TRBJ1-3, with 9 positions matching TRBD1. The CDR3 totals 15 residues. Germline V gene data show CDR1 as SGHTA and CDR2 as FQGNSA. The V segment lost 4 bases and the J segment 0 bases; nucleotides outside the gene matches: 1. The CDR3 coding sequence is TGTGCCAGCAGCTGGGACAGGGACTCTGGAAACACCATATATTTT. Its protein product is CASSWDRDSGNTIYF.

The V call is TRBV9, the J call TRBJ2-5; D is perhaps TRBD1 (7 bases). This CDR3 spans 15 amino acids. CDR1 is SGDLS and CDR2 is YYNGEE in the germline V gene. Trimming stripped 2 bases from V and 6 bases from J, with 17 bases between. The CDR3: CASSVTSGGPQTQYF. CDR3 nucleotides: TGTGCCAGCAGCGTCACCTCAGGGGGGCCCCAGACCCAGTACTTC.

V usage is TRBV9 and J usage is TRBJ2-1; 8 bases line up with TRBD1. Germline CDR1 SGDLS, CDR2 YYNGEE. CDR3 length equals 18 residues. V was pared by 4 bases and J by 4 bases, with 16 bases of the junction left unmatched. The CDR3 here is CASSSRDRLNWVYNEQFF. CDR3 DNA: TGTGCCAGCAGCAGCCGGGACAGGTTAAATTGGGTTTACAATGAGCAGTTCTTC.

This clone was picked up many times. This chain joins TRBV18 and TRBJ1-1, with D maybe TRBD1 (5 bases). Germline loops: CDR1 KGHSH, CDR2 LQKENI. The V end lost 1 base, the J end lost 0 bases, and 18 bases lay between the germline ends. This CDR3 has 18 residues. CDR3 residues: CASSPRPTAGVMNTEAFF. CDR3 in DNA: TGTGCCAGCTCACCACGCCCGACGGCGGGGGTGATGAACACTGAAGCTTTCTTT. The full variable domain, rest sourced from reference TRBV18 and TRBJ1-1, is NAGVMQNPRHLVRRRGQEARLRCSPMKGHSHVYWYRQLPEEGLKFMVYLQKENIIDESGMPKERFSAEFPKEGPSILRIQQVVRGDSAAYFCASSPRPTAGVMNTEAFFGQGTRLTVV.

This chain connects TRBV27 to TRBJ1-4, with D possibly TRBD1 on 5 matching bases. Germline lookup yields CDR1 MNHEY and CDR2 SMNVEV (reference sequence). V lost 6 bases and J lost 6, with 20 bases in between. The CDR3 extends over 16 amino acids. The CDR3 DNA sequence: TGTGCCAGCAGATCTCTGGTGTGGGTGGGGGATGAAAAACTGTTTTTT. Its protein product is CASRSLVWVGDEKLFF.

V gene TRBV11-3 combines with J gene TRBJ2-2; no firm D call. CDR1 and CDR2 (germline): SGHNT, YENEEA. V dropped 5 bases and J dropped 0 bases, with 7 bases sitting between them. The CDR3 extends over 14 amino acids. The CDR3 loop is CASSPRSNTGELFF. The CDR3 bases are TGTGCCAGCAGCCCCCGATCGAACACCGGGGAGCTGTTTTTT.

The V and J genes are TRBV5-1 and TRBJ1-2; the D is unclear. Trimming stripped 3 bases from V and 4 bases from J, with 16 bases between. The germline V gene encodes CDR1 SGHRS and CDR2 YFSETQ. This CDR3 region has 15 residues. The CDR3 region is CASSSRDRGGYGYTF. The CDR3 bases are TGCGCCAGCAGCTCCCGGGATCGCGGAGGCTATGGCTACACCTTC.